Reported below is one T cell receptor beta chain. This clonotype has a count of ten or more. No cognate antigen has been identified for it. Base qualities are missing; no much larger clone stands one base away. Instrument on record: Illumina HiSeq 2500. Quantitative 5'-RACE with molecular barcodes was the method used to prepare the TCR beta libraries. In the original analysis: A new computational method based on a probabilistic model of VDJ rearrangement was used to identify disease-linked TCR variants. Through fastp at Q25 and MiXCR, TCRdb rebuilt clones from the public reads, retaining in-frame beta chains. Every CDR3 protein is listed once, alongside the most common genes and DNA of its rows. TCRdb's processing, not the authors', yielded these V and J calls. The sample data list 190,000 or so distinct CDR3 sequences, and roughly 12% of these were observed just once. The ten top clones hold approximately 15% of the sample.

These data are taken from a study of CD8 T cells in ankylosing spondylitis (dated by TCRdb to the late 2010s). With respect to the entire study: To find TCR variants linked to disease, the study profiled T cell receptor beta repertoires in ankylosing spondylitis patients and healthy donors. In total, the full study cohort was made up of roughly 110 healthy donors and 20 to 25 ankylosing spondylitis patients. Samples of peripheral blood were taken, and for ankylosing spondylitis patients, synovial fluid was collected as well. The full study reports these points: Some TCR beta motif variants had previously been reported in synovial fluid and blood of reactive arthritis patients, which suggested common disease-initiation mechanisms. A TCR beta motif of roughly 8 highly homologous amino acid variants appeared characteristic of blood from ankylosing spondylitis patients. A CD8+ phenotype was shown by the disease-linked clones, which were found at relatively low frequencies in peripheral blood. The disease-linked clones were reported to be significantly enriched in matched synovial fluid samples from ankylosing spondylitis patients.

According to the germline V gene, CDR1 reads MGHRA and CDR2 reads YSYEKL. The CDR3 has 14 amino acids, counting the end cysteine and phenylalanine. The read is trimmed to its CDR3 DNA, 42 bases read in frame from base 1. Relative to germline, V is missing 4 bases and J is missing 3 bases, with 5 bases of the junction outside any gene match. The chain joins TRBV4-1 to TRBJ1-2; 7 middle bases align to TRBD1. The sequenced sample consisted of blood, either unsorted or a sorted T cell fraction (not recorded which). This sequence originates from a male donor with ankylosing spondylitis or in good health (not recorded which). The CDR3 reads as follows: CASSPNRGDYGYTF. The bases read TGCGCCAGCAGCCCTAACAGGGGAGACTATGGCTACACCTTC.